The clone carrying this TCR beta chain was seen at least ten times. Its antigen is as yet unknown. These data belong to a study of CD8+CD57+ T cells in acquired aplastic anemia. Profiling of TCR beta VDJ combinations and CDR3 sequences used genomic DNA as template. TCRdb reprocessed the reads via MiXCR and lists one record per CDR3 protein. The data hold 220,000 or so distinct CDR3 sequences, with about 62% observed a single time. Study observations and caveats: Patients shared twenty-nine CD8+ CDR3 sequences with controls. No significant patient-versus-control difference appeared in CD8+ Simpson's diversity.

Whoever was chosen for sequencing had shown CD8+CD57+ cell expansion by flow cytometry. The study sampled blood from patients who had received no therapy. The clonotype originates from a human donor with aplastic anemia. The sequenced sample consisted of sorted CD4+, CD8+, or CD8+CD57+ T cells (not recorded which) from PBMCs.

CDR3 coding DNA: TGTGCCAGCAGTTGGGGGACAGAACCCCTTATCTATGGCTACACCTTC. This encodes CASSWGTEPLIYGYTF. The rearrangement uses TRBV12-3 or TRBV12-4 and TRBJ1-2; 7 bases align to TRBD1. V shed 4 bases, J shed 4 bases, and the junction held 12 bases outside the gene matches. There are 16 residues in the CDR3.